This T cell receptor (beta chain) was profiled in a study of blood T cell repertoires in COVID-19. Study information: From T cells, B-cell-depleted T cells, or PBMCs came the material, which was cDNA or gDNA.

This clone was observed a single time. Authors' processing steps: Quantification of nucleated cells was approximated via reference gene primer amplification. Sequenced by immunoSEQ multiplex PCR; TCRdb stores in-frame clones only, minus some. V and J calls and clone size are given by that table; D and trimming were obtained from the DNA. The sample lists 50,000 or so clones, roughly 87% occurring once. The CDR3 runs 15 residues. This sequence was found in a man in his fifties or sixties with active COVID-19. The chain combines TRBV21-1 with TRBJ2-3; the table's TRBD2 call for D was not verified on the DNA. TRBV21-1 is a documented pseudogene. Input material: peripheral blood. In DNA, the CDR3 is TGTGCCAGCAGCAAAGAATCCAGCGGGCCAGATACGCAGTATTTT. It specifies CASSKESSGPDTQYF.